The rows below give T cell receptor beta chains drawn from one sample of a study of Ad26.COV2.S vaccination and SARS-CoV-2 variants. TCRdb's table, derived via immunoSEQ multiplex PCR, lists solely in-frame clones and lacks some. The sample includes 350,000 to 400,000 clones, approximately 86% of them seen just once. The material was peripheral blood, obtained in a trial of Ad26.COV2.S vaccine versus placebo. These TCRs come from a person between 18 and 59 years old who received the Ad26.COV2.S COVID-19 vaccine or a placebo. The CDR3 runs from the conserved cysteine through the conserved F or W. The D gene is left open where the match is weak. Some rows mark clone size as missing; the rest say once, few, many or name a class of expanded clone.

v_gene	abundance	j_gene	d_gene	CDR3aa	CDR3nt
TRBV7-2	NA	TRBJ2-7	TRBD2	CASSATSGGHEQYF	TGTGCCAGCAGCGCCACTAGCGGGGGGCACGAGCAGTACTTC
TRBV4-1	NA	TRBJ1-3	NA	CASSQGQNTIYF	TGCGCCAGCAGCCAAGGACAGAACACCATATATTTT
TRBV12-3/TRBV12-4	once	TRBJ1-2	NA	CASRPPGLGGYTF	TGTGCCAGCAGACCACCGGGATTGGGGGGCTACACCTTC
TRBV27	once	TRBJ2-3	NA	CASSPLTASTDTQYF	TGTGCCAGCAGTCCCCTAACGGCTAGCACAGATACGCAGTATTTT
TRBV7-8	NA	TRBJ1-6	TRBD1	CASSAKDRGYNSPLHF	TGTGCCAGCAGTGCAAAGGACAGGGGGTATAATTCACCCCTCCACTTT
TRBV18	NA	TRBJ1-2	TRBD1	CASSPLAGTGDGGYTF	TGTGCCAGCTCACCGCTTGCCGGGACAGGAGACGGGGGCTACACCTTC
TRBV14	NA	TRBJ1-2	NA	CASSRGVSNYGYTF	TGTGCCAGCAGCCGAGGCGTCAGTAACTATGGCTACACCTTC
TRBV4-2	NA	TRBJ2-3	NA	CASSQDQFADTQYF	TGTGCCAGCAGCCAAGATCAATTTGCAGATACGCAGTATTTT
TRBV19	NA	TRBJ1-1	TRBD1	CASTETGASGTEAFF	TGTGCCAGTACCGAGACAGGGGCTTCGGGCACTGAAGCTTTCTTT
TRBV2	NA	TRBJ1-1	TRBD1	CASRASGGAWDTEAFF	TGTGCCAGCAGGGCTTCAGGGGGCGCATGGGACACTGAAGCTTTCTTT
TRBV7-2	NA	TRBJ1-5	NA	CASSPWPRTAGNQPQHF	TGTGCCAGCAGCCCATGGCCTCGGACAGCAGGGAATCAGCCCCAGCATTTT
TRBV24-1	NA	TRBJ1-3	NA	CATSDSSRDALSPNLRGNTIYF	TGTGCCACCAGTGATTCGTCCCGGGACGCACTGTCCCCGAACCTCCGAGGAAACACCATATATTTT
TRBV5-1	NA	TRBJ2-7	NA	CASSWRGTPYEQYF	TGCGCCAGCAGCTGGAGGGGGACGCCCTACGAGCAGTACTTC
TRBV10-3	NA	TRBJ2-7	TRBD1	CAISEQDRGWKDF	TGTGCCATCAGTGAACAGGACAGGGGGTGGAAGGACTTC
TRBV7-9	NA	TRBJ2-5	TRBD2	CASSRRLAGPQETQYF	TGTGCCAGCAGTCGCAGACTAGCGGGGCCCCAAGAGACCCAGTACTTC
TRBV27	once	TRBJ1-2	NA	CASSPQLKSTYDYTF	TGTGCCAGCAGTCCTCAGCTTAAATCAACTTATGACTACACCTTC
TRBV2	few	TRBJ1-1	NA	CASGPKREEAFF	TGTGCCAGCGGTCCAAAACGAGAAGAAGCTTTCTTT
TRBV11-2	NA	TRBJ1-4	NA	CASRRLGGINEKLFF	TGTGCCAGCAGACGACTGGGGGGCATTAATGAAAAACTGTTTTTT
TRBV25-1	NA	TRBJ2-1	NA	CASSEYRQESKQFF	TGTGCCAGCAGTGAATATCGGCAGGAGTCCAAGCAGTTCTTC